Given below is one T cell receptor (beta chain) in context. The sample comes from a study of CD8 T cells in Susac syndrome. After extraction with the RNeasy kit, roughly 0.45 to 1 ug of the RNA was reverse transcribed using random hexamers. TCRdb reprocessed the immunoSEQ multiplex PCR reads via MiXCR and lists one record per CDR3 protein. The data hold 150,000 to 200,000 distinct CDR3 sequences, with 90% to 95% observed a single time. The CDR3 runs to 12 residues. Deletions cut 1 base from V and 5 bases from J, with 6 bases between. Germline V lookup: CDR1 SGHNT, CDR2 YYREEE (reference sequence). Healthy donors constituted the control group, matched for age and sex.

The V call is TRBV5-4, the J call TRBJ2-5; D gene unclear. This receptor was obtained from a human donor in good health. The sequenced material came from CD4+ T cells from PBMCs. For the CDR3, the DNA is TGTGCCAGCAGCTTGCCCCAGGAGACCCAGTACTTC. Its protein product is CASSLPQETQYF.